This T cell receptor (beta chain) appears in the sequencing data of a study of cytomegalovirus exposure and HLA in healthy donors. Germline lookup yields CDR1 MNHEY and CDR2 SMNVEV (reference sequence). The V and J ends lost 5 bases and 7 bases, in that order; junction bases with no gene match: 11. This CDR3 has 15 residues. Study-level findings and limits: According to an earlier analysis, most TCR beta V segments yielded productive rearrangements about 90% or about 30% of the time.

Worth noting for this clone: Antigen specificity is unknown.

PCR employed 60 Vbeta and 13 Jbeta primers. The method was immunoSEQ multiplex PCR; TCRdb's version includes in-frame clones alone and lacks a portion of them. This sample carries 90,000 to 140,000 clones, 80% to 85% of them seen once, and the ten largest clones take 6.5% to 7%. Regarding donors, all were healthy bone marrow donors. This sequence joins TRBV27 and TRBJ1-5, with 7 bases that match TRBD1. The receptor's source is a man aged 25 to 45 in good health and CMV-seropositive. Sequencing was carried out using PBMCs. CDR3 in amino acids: CASSRRTGNGQPQHF. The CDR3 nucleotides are TGTGCCAGCAGTCGCCGGACAGGTAACGGGCAGCCCCAGCATTTT.